The 32 T cell receptor beta chains given below trace back to one sample, sequenced in a study. TCRdb called the 5' RACE reads again in MiXCR, with one record for every CDR3 protein. Of around 34,000 distinct CDR3 sequences in the sample, roughly 30% are singletons; the top ten hold 2.3%. Cells sorted as Tregs were CD4+, CD25+ and CD127-/low. The sample taken for sequencing was tumor-infiltrating Tregs sorted from the breast tumor. These TCRs come from a female donor with breast cancer.

Concerning this clonotype itself: The junction departs from the called germline gene at one end, perhaps through a read error. The chain couples TRBV11-2 to TRBJ2-1, with unresolved D. The CDR3 spans 14 residues. Per germline, CDR1 SGHAT and CDR2 FQNNGV. CDR3 amino acids: CASSLEGSGFEQSF. CDR3 sequence (DNA): TGTGCCAGCAGCTTAGAGGGGTCGGGTTTTGAGCAGTCCTTC.

For this clonotype: Germline is not matched at one junction end, which may reflect a read error. The chain couples TRBV7-6 to TRBJ1-3, with TRBD1 identical over 12 bases. Germline loops: CDR1 SGHVS, CDR2 FNYEAQ. The CDR3 spans 19 residues. CDR3 in DNA: TGTGCCAGCAGCTTAAAGGGACAGGGGGCGAAAGGCTCTGGAAACACCATGTATTTT. It encodes CASSLKGQGAKGSGNTMYF.

The gene calls are TRBV5-1 and TRBJ1-1, with 7 bases identical to TRBD1. With V trimmed by 0 bases and J by 1 base, 9 bases remained unmatched. Germline V gene sequence: CDR1 SGHRS, CDR2 YFSETQ. The CDR3 consists of 17 residues. The CDR3 protein is CASSLGPERGPNTEAFF. In DNA, the CDR3 is TGCGCCAGCAGCTTGGGACCCGAAAGGGGGCCGAACACTGAAGCTTTCTTT.

V usage is TRBV5-1 and J usage is TRBJ2-7; 7 bases fit TRBD1. From germline, CDR1 is SGHRS and CDR2 YFSETQ. With V trimmed by 4 bases and J by 4 bases, 8 bases remained unmatched. The CDR3 consists of 14 residues. The CDR3 sequence is CASSLTGVEYEQYF. CDR3 nucleotide sequence: TGCGCCAGCAGCCTCACAGGGGTTGAGTACGAGCAGTACTTC.

By sample fraction, this clonotype is medium-sized. The V and J genes are TRBV7-8 and TRBJ1-2; D remains ambiguous. The V and J ends lost 1 base and 4 bases respectively, with 16 bases between them. CDR1 is SGHVS and CDR2 is FQNEAQ in the germline V gene. The CDR3 loop spans 16 amino acids. The CDR3 spells CASSLDWASGGYGYTF. In nucleotides, the CDR3 is TGTGCCAGCAGCTTAGATTGGGCCTCGGGCGGCTATGGCTACACCTTC.

The chain combines TRBV12-3 or TRBV12-4 with TRBJ1-2, with a possible D match to TRBD1 (6 bases). The CDR3 is 14 amino acids. V was cut by 3 bases and J by 4 bases, with 12 bases left in between. The CDR3 sequence is CASSFGGHRYGYTF. CDR3 DNA sequence: TGTGCCAGCAGTTTCGGGGGGCACCGCTATGGCTACACCTTC.

CDR3 protein: CASSVSREYSYNEQFF. DNA of the CDR3: TGTGCCAGCAGCGTGTCCCGGGAGTACTCCTACAATGAGCAGTTCTTC. The chain recombines TRBV9 with TRBJ2-1; D is perhaps TRBD2 (6 bases). The V and J ends lost 2 bases and 0 bases respectively, with 12 bases between them. Germline V gene lookup returns CDR1 SGDLS and CDR2 YYNGEE. CDR3 length: 16 amino acids.

This clonotype was picked up a small number of times. V usage is TRBV5-1 and J usage is TRBJ2-3; 16 bases are shared with TRBD2. The ends lost 4 bases at V and 4 bases at J; junction bases unmatched: 12. Germline CDR1 and CDR2: SGHRS and YFSETQ. The length of the CDR3 is 19 residues. CDR3 nucleotide sequence: TGCGCCAGCAGCCTACCCCTGGGGACTAGCGGGAGGGCCCCAGATACGCAGTATTTT. It translates to CASSLPLGTSGRAPDTQYF.

A note on this clonotype: One end of the junction does not line up with germline, which may come from a read error. The chain recombines TRBV20-1 with TRBJ2-1; 7 bases line up with TRBD2. Germline loops: CDR1 DFQATT, CDR2 SNEGSKA (reference sequence). CDR3 size: 14 residues. The CDR3 region is CGARESQRGDEQFF. In DNA form, the CDR3 reads TGCGGTGCTAGGGAGAGCCAGCGGGGAGACGAGCAGTTCTTC.

This clonotype was seen a few times. V and J are TRBV6-2 or TRBV6-3 and TRBJ2-7; 8 bases are a match to TRBD1. The CDR3 consists of 14 residues. Germline V CDR1 and CDR2: MNHEY, SVGEGT. Trimming took 6 bases from V and 1 from J; bases not matched to a gene: 5. CDR3 protein: CASSSTGASYEQYF. For the CDR3, the DNA is TGTGCCAGCAGCTCGACAGGGGCGTCCTACGAGCAGTACTTC.

This clonotype was counted between two and nine times. V usage is TRBV9 and J usage is TRBJ2-1; 13 bases are a match to TRBD2. With V trimmed by 3 bases and J by 5 bases, 5 bases remained unmatched. CDR3 size: 16 residues. Germline values: CDR1 SGDLS, CDR2 YYNGEE. The CDR3 nucleotides read TGTGCCAGCAGCGGGGGACTAGCGGGAATCCACAATGAGCAGTTCTTC. Protein: CASSGGLAGIHNEQFF.

Points on this clonotype: The missing conserved phenylalanine or tryptophan at the end of this CDR3 makes a read error likely. The DNA is omitted, as the CDR3 cannot be located on it reliably, and the CDR3 follows TCRdb's listing. The J gene is TRBJ2-3, the V gene TRBV5-1; the DNA was not used to check the table's D call, TRBD1. Ends included, the CDR3 has 15 residues. Germline-derived CDR1 and CDR2 are SGHRS and YFSETQ. CDR3: CASSPRVEGTDTQYL.

Concerning this clonotype: A much larger clone differs by one base, so this may be a read error. This sequence joins TRBV5-5 and TRBJ2-1, with D possibly being TRBD2 (6 bases). This CDR3 spans 14 amino acids. Germline V gene sequence: CDR1 SGHKS, CDR2 YYEKEE (reference sequence). The CDR3 region has the DNA TGTGTCAGCAGCTTGATTGGGGGGATTGATGAGCAGTTCTTC. It translates to CVSSLIGGIDEQFF. The variable domain in full, completed from reference TRBV5-5 and TRBJ2-1, reads DAGVTQSPTHLIKTRGQQVTLRCSPISGHKSVSWYQQVLGQGPQFIFQYYEKEERGRGNFPDRFSARQFPNYSSELNVNALLLGDSALYLCVSSLIGGIDEQFFGPGTRLTVL.

This clonotype was counted at least ten times. The CDR3 spells CASRPITSGRGNEQFF. The CDR3 coding sequence is TGTGCCAGCAGGCCCATCACTAGCGGGAGGGGGAATGAGCAGTTCTTC. J is TRBJ2-1 and V is TRBV6-5; 13 nucleotides match TRBD2. V dropped 6 bases and J dropped 7; count of bases not matched to a gene: 9. Germline CDR1 reads MNHEY; CDR2 reads SVGAGI. The CDR3 is 16 residues long.

This chain connects TRBV5-6 to TRBJ1-5, with D unresolved. CDR3 length: 15 residues. Germline V gene data show CDR1 as SGHDT and CDR2 as YYEEEE. With 5 bases removed from V and 7 bases from J, the gap between germline ends came to 19 bases. The CDR3 nucleotides are TGTGCCAGCAGTAAAGGGATTCTCACCGGCCAGCCCCAGCATTTT. Protein: CASSKGILTGQPQHF.

V usage is TRBV19 and J usage is TRBJ1-2; D is unresolved. CDR1 is LNHDA, CDR2 SQIVND, per germline (reference sequence). This CDR3 comprises 12 residues. V was trimmed by 1 base and J by 8 bases, leaving 8 bases between them. CDR3 nucleotides: TGTGCCAGTAGTATAGGACCGCAGGGCTACACCTTC. Its protein is CASSIGPQGYTF.

This rearrangement joins TRBV7-8 to TRBJ2-1; 8 nucleotides agree with TRBD2. From germline, CDR1 is SGHVS and CDR2 FQNEAQ. The J segment lost 10 bases and the V segment lost 1 base, leaving 15 bases of the junction unmatched. This CDR3 has 17 residues. The chain's CDR3 is CASSLGQLAEGKGEQFF. The CDR3 DNA follows: TGTGCCAGCAGCTTAGGGCAACTAGCGGAGGGGAAAGGGGAGCAGTTCTTC.

This clonotype was found once. Possible read error: a much larger clone is one base away. The chain employs TRBV6-5 and TRBJ1-5; D is perhaps TRBD1 (5 bases). The germline V gene has CDR1 MNHEY and CDR2 SVGAGI. V dropped 0 bases and J dropped 5 bases, with 8 bases sitting between them. The CDR3 sequence is 14 residues long. CDR3 sequence: CASSYSRGDQPQHF. For the CDR3, the DNA is TGTGCCAGCAGTTACTCACGGGGGGATCAGCCCCAGCATTTT.

This clonotype was detected only a few times. The chain has TRBV6-2 or TRBV6-3 and TRBJ2-1; 15 bases match TRBD2. The CDR3 extends over 18 amino acids. Losses at the gene ends were 4 bases for V and 4 bases for J; bases not matched to a gene: 8. Germline V gene lookup returns CDR1 MNHEY and CDR2 SVGEGT. The CDR3 DNA is TGTGCCAGCAGTTGGACTAGCGGGAGGGCGATATGGTACAATGAGCAGTTCTTC. Its translation: CASSWTSGRAIWYNEQFF.

Ten or more counts support this clonotype. The V and J genes are TRBV25-1 and TRBJ1-2; D uncertain. Deletions cut 0 bases from V and 1 base from J, with 6 bases between. CDR1 and CDR2 from the germline V gene are MGHDK and SYGVNS. The CDR3 is 14 amino acids. The CDR3 loop is CASSEYRNNYGYTF. The CDR3 nucleotides are TGTGCCAGCAGTGAATATAGGAATAACTATGGCTACACCTTC.

This clonotype came up a few times. The chain employs TRBV2 and TRBJ1-1; D ambiguous. The length of the CDR3 is 15 residues. Trimming left V 6 bases short and J 3 bases short, with 17 bases between. Germline loops: CDR1 SNHLY, CDR2 FYNNEI. The CDR3 sequence is CASRGSNYGYTEAFF. DNA for the CDR3: TGTGCCAGCAGGGGAAGTAACTATGGCTACACTGAAGCTTTCTTT.

As to this clonotype: A much larger clone sits a single nucleotide away, making a read error possible. The chain is built from TRBV10-3 and TRBJ2-1, with TRBD2 as a possible D gene (5 bases). In germline, CDR1 is ENHRY, CDR2 SYGVKD. CDR3 length: 15 residues. Written as DNA, the CDR3 is TGTGTCATCAGTGATATAATTTTCGAGGGCAATGAGCAGTTCTTC. Encoded protein: CVISDIIFEGNEQFF.

V usage is TRBV20-1 and J usage is TRBJ2-3, with 8 bases matching TRBD2. The CDR3 spans 14 residues. V dropped 6 bases and J dropped 0; count of bases not matched to a gene: 5. CDR1 is DFQATT, CDR2 SNEGSKA, per germline (reference sequence). In DNA form, the CDR3 reads TGCAGTGCCCGGGGGACTAGGAGCACAGATACGCAGTATTTT. This codes for CSARGTRSTDTQYF.

The J gene is TRBJ2-3, the V gene TRBV27, with D possibly being TRBD2 (7 bases). This CDR3 contains 13 residues. CDR1 is MNHEY and CDR2 is SMNVEV in the germline V gene (reference sequence). V lost 5 bases and J lost 8, with 14 bases in between. CDR3 amino acids: CASSVGLGGTQYF. CDR3 bases: TGTGCCAGCAGTGTAGGACTAGGGGGTACGCAGTATTTT.

There are many counts of this clonotype. The genes are TRBV20-1 and TRBJ2-5, with 9 bases identical to TRBD2. This CDR3 has 13 residues. The V gene end was trimmed by 1 base and the J gene end by 7 bases; junction bases not matched to a gene: 4. Germline V lookup: CDR1 DFQATT, CDR2 SNEGSKA (reference sequence). CDR3 nucleotides: TGCAGTGCTAGAGGGGGCGGGAGGGGGACCCAGTACTTC. Protein: CSARGGGRGTQYF.

This clonotype was picked up many times. This rearrangement joins TRBV5-1 to TRBJ2-5; TRBD2 matches 10 bases. The junction had 7 bases not matched to a gene; V was cut back by 0 bases and J by 2 bases. Germline CDR1 reads SGHRS; CDR2 reads YFSETQ. The CDR3 contains 17 residues. CDR3 coding DNA: TGCGCCAGCAGCTTGGAAGCCCGGACTAGCGGACAAGAGACCCAGTACTTC. This codes for CASSLEARTSGQETQYF.

This clonotype was counted many times. The chain joins TRBV29-1 to TRBJ2-3, with TRBD2 matching 11 bases. Germline V gives CDR1 SQVTM, CDR2 ANQGSEA. The CDR3 consists of 14 residues. V gave up 6 bases and J gave up 5 bases; unmatched junction bases: 7. CDR3 sequence (DNA): TGCAGCGTCCGGACTAGCGGGTTGATAGATACGCAGTATTTT. It is translated as CSVRTSGLIDTQYF.

This clonotype is deemed medium-sized. CDR3 DNA sequence: TGTGCCAGCGGGCGGCTAGCCCGCTACAATGAGCAGTTCTTC. As protein: CASGRLARYNEQFF. The chain joins TRBV7-9 to TRBJ2-1, with D possibly being TRBD2 (5 bases). The CDR3 covers 14 residues. V lost 8 bases, J lost 3 bases, and 14 bases lay in between. Per germline, CDR1 SEHNR and CDR2 FQNEAQ (reference sequence).

By sample fraction, this clonotype is medium-sized. The chain carries TRBV13 and TRBJ2-7; TRBD1 is a possible D gene (5 bases). Trimming removed 4 bases from V and 6 bases from J, with 16 bases in between. Germline-derived CDR1 and CDR2 are PRHDT and FYEKMQ (reference sequence). The CDR3 runs to 14 residues. CDR3 protein: CASSSPSTGREQYF. DNA for the CDR3: TGTGCCAGCAGCTCCCCGAGTACAGGACGCGAGCAGTACTTC.

This clonotype was seen a handful of times. With a much larger clone just one base away, this may be a read error. The chain uses TRBV6-5 and TRBJ1-6; 7 nucleotides line up with TRBD1. The V and J ends lost 6 bases and 7 bases, in that order; junction bases with no gene match: 6. The CDR3 is 14 residues long. Germline CDR1 and CDR2: MNHEY and SVGAGI. In DNA form, the CDR3 reads TGTGCCAGCAGGGTGACAGGGCGGAATTCACCCCTCCACTTT. Translated: CASRVTGRNSPLHF.

The chain carries TRBV25-1 and TRBJ1-2; maybe TRBD1 (5 bases). Trimming cost V 4 bases and J 8 bases, with 11 bases left between them. CDR1 is MGHDK and CDR2 is SYGVNS in the germline V gene. This CDR3 comprises 12 residues. CDR3 sequence (DNA): TGTGCCAGCAGTGCTGCAGGGAGCGGCTACACCTTC. Translating it yields CASSAAGSGYTF.

This clonotype was seen only a few times. This sequence joins TRBV18 and TRBJ2-7; no firm D call. Per the germline V gene, CDR1 is KGHSH and CDR2 is LQKENI. V was pared by 2 bases and J by 6 bases, with 11 bases between. This CDR3 has 13 amino acids. The CDR3 spells CASSPIPLGEQYF. The CDR3 DNA reads as TGTGCCAGCTCACCAATTCCCTTGGGCGAGCAGTACTTC.